This TCR beta chain is drawn from a study of PD-1 blockade in classical Hodgkin lymphoma. Germline assignment: CDR1 ENHRY and CDR2 SYGVKD. Trimming cost V 4 bases and J 7 bases, with 14 bases left between them. CDR3 length: 13 residues. The table came from immunoSEQ multiplex PCR; TCRdb's copy has only in-frame clones and leaves some out. Among 39,000 or so clones listed, around 83% were seen once. After autologous stem cell transplantation all patients relapsed, and prior brentuximab vedotin exposure differed between cohorts. The sample in question was peripheral blood mononuclear cells (PBMCs), obtained before the second cycle of nivolumab. The chain uses TRBV10-3 and TRBJ2-7, with D perhaps TRBD1 (7 bases). The origin of this receptor is a human donor with classical Hodgkin lymphoma. The CDR3 protein is CAISGGTAGEQYF. Written as DNA, the CDR3 is TGTGCCATCAGTGGAGGGACAGCGGGTGAGCAGTACTTC.